What follows is one TCR beta chain and its context. What it recognizes is unknown. This specimen includes other DNA sequences encoding the same CDR3. The record originates from a study of brain T cells in children with intractable seizures. Study findings and constraints: Pre- and post-surgery blood differed in depth, so pre-surgery absences may be undersampling.

Time point noted: blood from clinic visit 5 months post-surgery; TSC patient then seizure free. Sequencing was limited to surgery cases with top T cell transcript signatures in brain tissue. Pre-surgery treatment included at least one anti-epileptic drug. Per germline, CDR1 LGHNA and CDR2 YNFKEQ. This CDR3 spans 18 amino acids. The V and J ends lost 1 base and 2 bases, in that order; junction bases with no gene match: 11. This table comes from immunoSEQ multiplex PCR, and its TCRdb copy is limited to in-frame clones, with some not included. The table shows about 350,000 clones, with 93% occurring only once.

The V and J genes are TRBV4-2 and TRBJ2-7; 10 bases match TRBD2. Sequences were derived from peripheral blood, sampled more than 4 months after surgery. This TCR came from a boy less than two years old with tuberous sclerosis and intractable seizures. The CDR3 DNA reads as TGTGCCAGCAGCCAAGGCGGGGGTGGACTAGCGGCTACCTACGAGCAGTACTTC. Its protein is CASSQGGGGLAATYEQYF.